This T cell receptor beta chain was identified in a study of sequential checkpoint blockade in melanoma. Study-level information: Each arm's sequence ended with maintenance nivolumab.

As for treatment: randomized to nivolumab then ipilimumab (arm A) or the reverse (arm B). PBMC sorting kept live CD3+CD8+ cells without CD19 or CD56. Profiling relied on immunoSEQ multiplex PCR, and the TCRdb table lists in-frame clones only, not all of them. There are 35,000 to 45,000 clones in the sample; more than 70% occur only once, and roughly 12% lies in the top ten. This CDR3 spans 14 amino acids. Deletions cut 2 bases from V and 2 bases from J, with 11 bases between. Germline values: CDR1 SGHRS, CDR2 YFSETQ. The clonotype comes from a human donor with melanoma. The source material was CD8+ T cells sorted from blood (inferred from file names), sampled from a patient given nivolumab and ipilimumab in sequence. V is TRBV5-1 and J is TRBJ2-7; D remains ambiguous. CDR3: CASSFGQATYEQYF. CDR3 bases: TGCGCCAGCAGCTTTGGGCAGGCGACCTACGAGCAGTACTTC.